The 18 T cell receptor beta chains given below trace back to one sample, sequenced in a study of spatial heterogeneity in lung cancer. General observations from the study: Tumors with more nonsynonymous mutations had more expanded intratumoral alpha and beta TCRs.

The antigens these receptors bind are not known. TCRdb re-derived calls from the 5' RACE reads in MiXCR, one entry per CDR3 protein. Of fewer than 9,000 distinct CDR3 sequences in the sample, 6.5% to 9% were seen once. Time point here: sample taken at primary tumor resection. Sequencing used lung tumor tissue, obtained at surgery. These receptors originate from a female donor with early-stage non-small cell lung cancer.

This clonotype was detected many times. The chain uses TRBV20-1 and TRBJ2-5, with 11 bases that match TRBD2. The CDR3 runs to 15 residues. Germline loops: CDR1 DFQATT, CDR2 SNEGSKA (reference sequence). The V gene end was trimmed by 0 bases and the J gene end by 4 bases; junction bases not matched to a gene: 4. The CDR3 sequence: CSARDSGRAPETQYF. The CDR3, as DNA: TGCAGTGCTAGAGATAGCGGGAGGGCCCCAGAGACCCAGTACTTC.

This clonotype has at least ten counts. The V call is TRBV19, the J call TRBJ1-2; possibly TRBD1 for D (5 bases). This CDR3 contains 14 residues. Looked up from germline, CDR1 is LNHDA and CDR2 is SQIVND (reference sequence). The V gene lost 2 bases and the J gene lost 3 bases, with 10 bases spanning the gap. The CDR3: CASSILRGDYGYTF. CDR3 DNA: TGTGCCAGTAGTATATTACGGGGGGACTATGGCTACACCTTC. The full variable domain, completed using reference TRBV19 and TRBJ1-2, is DGGITQSPKYLFRKEGQNVTLSCEQNLNHDAMYWYRQDPGQGLRLIYYSQIVNDFQKGDIAEGYSVSREKKESFPLTVTSAQKNPTAFYLCASSILRGDYGYTFGSGTRLTVV.

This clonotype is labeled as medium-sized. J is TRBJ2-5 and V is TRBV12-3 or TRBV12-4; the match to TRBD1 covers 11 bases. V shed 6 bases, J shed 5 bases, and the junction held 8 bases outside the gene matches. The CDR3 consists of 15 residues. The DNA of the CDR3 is TGTGCCAGCAGGACCGGACAGGGGGCGTGGGAGACCCAGTACTTC. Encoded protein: CASRTGQGAWETQYF.

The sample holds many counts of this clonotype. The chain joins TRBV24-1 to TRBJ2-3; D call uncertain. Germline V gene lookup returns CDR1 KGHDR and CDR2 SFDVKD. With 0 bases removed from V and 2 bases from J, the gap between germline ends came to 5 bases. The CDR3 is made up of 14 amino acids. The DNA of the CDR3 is TGTGCCACCAGTGATTTGGGCCACACAGATACGCAGTATTTT. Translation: CATSDLGHTDTQYF.

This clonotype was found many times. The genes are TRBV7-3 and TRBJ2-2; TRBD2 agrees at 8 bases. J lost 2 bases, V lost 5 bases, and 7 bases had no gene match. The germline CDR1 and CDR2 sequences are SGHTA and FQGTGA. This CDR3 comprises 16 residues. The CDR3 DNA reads TGTGCCAGCAGCACAAGAGGGACTAGTAACACCGGGGAGCTGTTTTTT. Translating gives CASSTRGTSNTGELFF.

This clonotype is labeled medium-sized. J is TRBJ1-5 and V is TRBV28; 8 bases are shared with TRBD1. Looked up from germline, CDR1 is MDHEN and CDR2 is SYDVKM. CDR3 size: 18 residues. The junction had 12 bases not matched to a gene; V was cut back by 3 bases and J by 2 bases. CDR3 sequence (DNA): TGTGCCAGCAGTTTGGTACAGGGGGAGAAGTTGGGCAATCAGCCCCAGCATTTT. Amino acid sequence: CASSLVQGEKLGNQPQHF.

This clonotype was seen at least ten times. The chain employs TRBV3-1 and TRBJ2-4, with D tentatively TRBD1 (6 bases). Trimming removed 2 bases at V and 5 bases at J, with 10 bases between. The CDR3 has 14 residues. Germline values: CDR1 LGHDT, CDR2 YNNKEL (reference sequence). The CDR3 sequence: CASSQTGTQNIQYF. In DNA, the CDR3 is TGTGCCAGCAGCCAAACCGGGACACAAAACATTCAGTACTTC. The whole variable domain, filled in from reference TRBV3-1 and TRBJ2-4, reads DTAVSQTPKYLVTQMGNDKSIKCEQNLGHDTMYWYKQDSKKFLKIMFSYNNKELIINETVPNRFSPKSPDKAHLNLHINSLELGDSAVYFCASSQTGTQNIQYFGAGTRLSVL.

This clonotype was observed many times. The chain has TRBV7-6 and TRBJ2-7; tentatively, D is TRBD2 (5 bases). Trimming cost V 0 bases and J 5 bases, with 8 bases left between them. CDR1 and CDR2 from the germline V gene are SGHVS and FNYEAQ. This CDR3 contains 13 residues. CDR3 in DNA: TGTGCCAGCAGCTTAGCGGGGAGTGACGAGCAGTACTTC. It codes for CASSLAGSDEQYF.

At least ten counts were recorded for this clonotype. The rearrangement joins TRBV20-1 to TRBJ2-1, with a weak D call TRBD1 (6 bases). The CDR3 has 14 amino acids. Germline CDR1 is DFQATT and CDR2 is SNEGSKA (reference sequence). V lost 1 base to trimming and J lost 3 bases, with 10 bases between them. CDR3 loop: CSARVTGIYNEQFF. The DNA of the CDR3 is TGCAGTGCTAGAGTGACAGGAATCTACAATGAGCAGTTCTTC.

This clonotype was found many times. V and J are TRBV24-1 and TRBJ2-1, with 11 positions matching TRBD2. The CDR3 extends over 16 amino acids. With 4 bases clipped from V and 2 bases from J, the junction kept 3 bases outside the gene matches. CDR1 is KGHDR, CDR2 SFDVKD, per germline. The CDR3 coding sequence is TGTGCCACCAGTGACGTTAGCGGGAGGGCCTACAATGAGCAGTTCTTC. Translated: CATSDVSGRAYNEQFF.

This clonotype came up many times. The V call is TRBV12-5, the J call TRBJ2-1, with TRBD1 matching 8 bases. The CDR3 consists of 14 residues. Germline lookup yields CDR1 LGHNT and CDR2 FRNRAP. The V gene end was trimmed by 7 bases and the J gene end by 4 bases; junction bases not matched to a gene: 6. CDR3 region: CASAPGQAYNEQFF. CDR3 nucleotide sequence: TGTGCTAGTGCCCCGGGACAGGCTTACAATGAGCAGTTCTTC. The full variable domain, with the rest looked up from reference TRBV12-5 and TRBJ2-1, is DARVTQTPRHKVTEMGQEVTMRCQPILGHNTVFWYRQTMMQGLELLAYFRNRAPLDDSGMPKDRFSAEMPDATLATLKIQPSEPRDSAVYFCASAPGQAYNEQFFGPGTRLTVL.

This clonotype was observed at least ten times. CDR3 sequence reads: CASSLALAERETQYF. Here the CDR3 DNA reads TGTGCCAGCAGCTTAGCACTAGCGGAACGAGAGACCCAGTACTTC. The rearrangement uses TRBV7-6 and TRBJ2-5, with 8 bases fitting TRBD2. CDR1 is SGHVS, CDR2 FNYEAQ, per germline. J was trimmed by 4 bases and V by 0 bases; bases with no gene match: 4. This CDR3 comprises 15 residues.

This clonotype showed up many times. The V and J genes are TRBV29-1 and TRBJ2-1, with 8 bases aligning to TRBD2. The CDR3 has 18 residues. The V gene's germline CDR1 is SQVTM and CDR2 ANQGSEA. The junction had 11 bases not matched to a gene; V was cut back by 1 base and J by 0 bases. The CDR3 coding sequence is TGCAGCGTTGAAGGGTGGCTAGCGGGCCCCAGCTCCTACAATGAGCAGTTCTTC. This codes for CSVEGWLAGPSSYNEQFF.

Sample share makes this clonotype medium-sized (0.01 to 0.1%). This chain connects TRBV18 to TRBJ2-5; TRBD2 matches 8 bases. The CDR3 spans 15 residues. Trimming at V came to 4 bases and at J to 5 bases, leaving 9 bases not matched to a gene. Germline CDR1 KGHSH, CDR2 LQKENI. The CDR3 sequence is CASSRAGTSWETQYF. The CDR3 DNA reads TGTGCCAGCTCACGAGCCGGGACTAGTTGGGAGACCCAGTACTTC.

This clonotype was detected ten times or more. CDR3 sequence reads: CASSLLLRDPPHQPQHF. The CDR3 nucleotides read TGTGCCAGCAGTTTACTCCTCCGGGACCCCCCTCATCAGCCCCAGCATTTT. J is TRBJ1-5 and V is TRBV28, with a tentative D call TRBD1 (5 bases). The V end was cut by 2 bases, the J end by 5 bases, with 19 bases between. The CDR3 is 17 residues long. Germline-derived CDR1 and CDR2 are MDHEN and SYDVKM.

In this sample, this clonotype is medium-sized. CDR3 bases: TGTGCCACAGGACAGGGGGCTCAGCCCCAGCATTTT. Translation: CATGQGAQPQHF. The V call is TRBV2, the J call TRBJ1-5, with 11 bases that match TRBD1. The germline CDR1 and CDR2 sequences are SNHLY and FYNNEI. The CDR3 is made up of 12 amino acids. Trimming removed 10 bases from V and 6 bases from J; junction bases left unmatched: 2.

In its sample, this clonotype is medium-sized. The CDR3 here is CASSLGDNEQFF. In DNA, the CDR3 is TGTGCCAGCAGCTTAGGCGACAATGAGCAGTTCTTC. The chain links TRBV7-2 to TRBJ2-1; D unclear. V was shortened by 1 base and J by 5 bases, with 3 bases between the two germline ends. This CDR3 region has 12 residues. Germline assignment: CDR1 SGHTA and CDR2 FQGNSA. The whole variable domain, remainder taken from reference TRBV7-2 and TRBJ2-1, is GAGVSQSPSNKVTEKGKDVELRCDPISGHTALYWYRQSLGQGLEFLIYFQGNSAPDKSGLPSDRFSAERTGGSVSTLTIQRTQQEDSAVYLCASSLGDNEQFFGPGTRLTVL.

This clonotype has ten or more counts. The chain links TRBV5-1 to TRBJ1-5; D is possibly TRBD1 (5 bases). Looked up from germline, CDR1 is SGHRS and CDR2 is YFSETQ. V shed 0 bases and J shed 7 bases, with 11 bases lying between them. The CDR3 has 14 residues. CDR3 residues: CASSLGGDGQPQHF. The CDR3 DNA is TGCGCCAGCAGCTTGGGAGGGGACGGGCAGCCCCAGCATTTT. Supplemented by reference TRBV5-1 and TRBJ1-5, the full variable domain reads KAGVTQTPRYLIKTRGQQVTLSCSPISGHRSVSWYQQTPGQGLQFLFEYFSETQRNKGNFPGRFSGRQFSNSRSEMNVSTLELGDSALYLCASSLGGDGQPQHFGDGTRLSIL.